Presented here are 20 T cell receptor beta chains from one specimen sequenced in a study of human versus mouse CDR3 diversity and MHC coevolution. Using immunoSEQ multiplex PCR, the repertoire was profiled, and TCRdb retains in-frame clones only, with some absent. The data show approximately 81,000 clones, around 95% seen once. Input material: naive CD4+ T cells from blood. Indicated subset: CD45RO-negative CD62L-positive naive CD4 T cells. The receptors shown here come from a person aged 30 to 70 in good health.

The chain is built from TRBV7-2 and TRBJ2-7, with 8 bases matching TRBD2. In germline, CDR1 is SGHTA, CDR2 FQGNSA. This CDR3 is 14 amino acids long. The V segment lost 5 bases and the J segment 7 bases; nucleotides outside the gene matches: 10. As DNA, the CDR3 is TGTGCCAGCAGCCTCCGGCCCGGCGGGGGGGAGCAGTACTTC. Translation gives CASSLRPGGGEQYF.

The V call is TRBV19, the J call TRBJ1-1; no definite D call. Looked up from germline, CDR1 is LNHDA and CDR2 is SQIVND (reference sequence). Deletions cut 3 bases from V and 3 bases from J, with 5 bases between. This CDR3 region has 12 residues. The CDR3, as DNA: TGTGCCAGTAGTATCTTCGACACTGAAGCTTTCTTT. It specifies CASSIFDTEAFF. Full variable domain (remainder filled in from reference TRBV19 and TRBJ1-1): DGGITQSPKYLFRKEGQNVTLSCEQNLNHDAMYWYRQDPGQGLRLIYYSQIVNDFQKGDIAEGYSVSREKKESFPLTVTSAQKNPTAFYLCASSIFDTEAFFGQGTRLTVV.

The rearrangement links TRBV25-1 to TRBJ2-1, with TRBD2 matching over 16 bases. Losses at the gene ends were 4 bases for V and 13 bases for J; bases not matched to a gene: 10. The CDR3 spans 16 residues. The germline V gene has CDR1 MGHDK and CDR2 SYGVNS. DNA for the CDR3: TGTGCCAGCAGTGTCCTCGGGACTAGCGGGAGGGCCACCCAGTTCTTC. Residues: CASSVLGTSGRATQFF. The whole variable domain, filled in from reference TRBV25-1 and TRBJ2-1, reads EADIYQTPRYLVIGTGKKITLECSQTMGHDKMYWYQQDPGMELHLIHYSYGVNSTEKGDLSSESTVSRIRTEHFPLTLESARPSHTSQYLCASSVLGTSGRATQFFGPGTRLTVL.

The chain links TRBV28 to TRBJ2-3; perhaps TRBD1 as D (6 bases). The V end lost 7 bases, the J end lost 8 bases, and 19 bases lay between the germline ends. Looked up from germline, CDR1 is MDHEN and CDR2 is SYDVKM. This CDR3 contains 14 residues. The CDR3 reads CASNIFQGHGTQYF. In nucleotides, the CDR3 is TGTGCCAGCAATATTTTTCAGGGGCACGGTACGCAGTATTTT.

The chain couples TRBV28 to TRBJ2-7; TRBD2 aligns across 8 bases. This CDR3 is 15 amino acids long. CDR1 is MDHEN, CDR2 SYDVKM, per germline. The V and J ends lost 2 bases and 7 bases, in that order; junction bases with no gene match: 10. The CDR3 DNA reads TGTGCCAGCAGTTTAGTTGCGGGAGGAGCGGAGGAGCAGTACTTC. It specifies CASSLVAGGAEEQYF.

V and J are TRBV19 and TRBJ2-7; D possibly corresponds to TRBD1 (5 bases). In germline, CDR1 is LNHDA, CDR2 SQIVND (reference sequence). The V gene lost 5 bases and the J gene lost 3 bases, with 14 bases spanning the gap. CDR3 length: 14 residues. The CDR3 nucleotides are TGTGCCAGTAGTCTGGACAAGTTGCACTACGAGCAGTACTTC. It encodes CASSLDKLHYEQYF.

For the CDR3, the DNA is TGTGCCAGTAGTCAACTAGCGGGAAAACGGGGTACGCAGTATTTT. It translates to CASSQLAGKRGTQYF. This rearrangement joins TRBV19 to TRBJ2-3, with 10 positions matching TRBD2. V dropped 5 bases and J dropped 8; count of bases not matched to a gene: 10. Per germline, CDR1 LNHDA and CDR2 SQIVND (reference sequence). CDR3 size: 15 residues.

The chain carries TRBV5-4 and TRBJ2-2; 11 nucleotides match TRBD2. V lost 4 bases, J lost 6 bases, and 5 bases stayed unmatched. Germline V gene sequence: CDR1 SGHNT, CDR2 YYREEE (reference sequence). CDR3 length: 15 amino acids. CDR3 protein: CASSIVAGGPGELFF. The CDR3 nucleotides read TGTGCCAGCAGCATCGTAGCGGGGGGGCCCGGGGAGCTGTTTTTT.

The CDR3, as DNA: TGTGCCAGCTCACCACTGTTACAGGGCCAGAACACTGAAGCTTTCTTT. This codes for CASSPLLQGQNTEAFF. The chain links TRBV18 to TRBJ1-1; TRBD1 is a possible D gene (6 bases). CDR1 and CDR2 (germline): KGHSH, LQKENI. V lost 1 base and J 1 base, leaving 13 bases between the germline ends. The CDR3 spans 16 residues.

The CDR3 region has the DNA TGTGCCAGCCTACAGGGGATATCCTACAATGAGCAGTTCTTC. This encodes CASLQGISYNEQFF. The chain couples TRBV2 to TRBJ2-1; 7 bases fit TRBD1. J gave up 1 base and V 8 bases, and 5 bases lay outside the gene matches. This CDR3 comprises 14 residues. Germline V CDR1 and CDR2: SNHLY, FYNNEI.

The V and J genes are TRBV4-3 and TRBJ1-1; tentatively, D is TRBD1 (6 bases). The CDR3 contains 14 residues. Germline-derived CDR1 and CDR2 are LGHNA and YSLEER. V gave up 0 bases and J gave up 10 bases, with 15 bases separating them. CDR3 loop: CASSQDLAGEPAFF. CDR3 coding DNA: TGCGCCAGCAGCCAAGATCTTGCAGGGGAGCCAGCTTTCTTT.

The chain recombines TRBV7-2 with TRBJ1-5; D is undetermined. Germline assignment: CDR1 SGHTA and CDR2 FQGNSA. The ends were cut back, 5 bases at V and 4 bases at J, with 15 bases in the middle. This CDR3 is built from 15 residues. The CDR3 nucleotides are TGTGCCAGCAGCCCGCAGGAGGTGCAGAATCAGCCCCAGCATTTT. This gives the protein CASSPQEVQNQPQHF.

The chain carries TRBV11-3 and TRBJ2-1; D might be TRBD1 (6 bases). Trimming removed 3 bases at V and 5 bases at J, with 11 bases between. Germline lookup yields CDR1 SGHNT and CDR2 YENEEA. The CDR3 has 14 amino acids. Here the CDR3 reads CASSLTGPHNEQFF. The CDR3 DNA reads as TGTGCCAGCAGCTTGACAGGCCCACACAATGAGCAGTTCTTC. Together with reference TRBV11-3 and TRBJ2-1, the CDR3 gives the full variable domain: EAGVVQSPRYKIIEKKQPVAFWCNPISGHNTLYWYLQNLGQGPELLIRYENEEAVDDSQLPKDRFSAERLKGVDSTLKIQPAELGDSAVYLCASSLTGPHNEQFFGPGTRLTVL.

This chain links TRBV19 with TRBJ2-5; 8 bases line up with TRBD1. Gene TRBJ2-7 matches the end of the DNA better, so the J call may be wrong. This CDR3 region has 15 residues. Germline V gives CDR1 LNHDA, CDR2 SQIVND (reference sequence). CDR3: CASSRAQGAIYEQYF. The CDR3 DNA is TGTGCCAGTAGTAGGGCCCAGGGGGCGATCTACGAGCAGTACTTC.

The chain's CDR3 is CASSLSHRGAEAFF. CDR3 nucleotides: TGTGCCAGCAGTTTGAGCCACAGGGGGGCTGAAGCTTTCTTT. The V and J genes are TRBV28 and TRBJ1-1, with 8 bases that match TRBD1. Looked up from germline, CDR1 is MDHEN and CDR2 is SYDVKM. V shed 3 bases and J 6 bases; nucleotides not matched to a gene: 6. This CDR3 has 14 amino acids.

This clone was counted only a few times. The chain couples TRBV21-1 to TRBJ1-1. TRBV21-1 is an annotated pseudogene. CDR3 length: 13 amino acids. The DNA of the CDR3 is TGTGCCAGCAGCACCTCGCGGGGCGGCGTAGCTTTCTTT. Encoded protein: CASSTSRGGVAFF.

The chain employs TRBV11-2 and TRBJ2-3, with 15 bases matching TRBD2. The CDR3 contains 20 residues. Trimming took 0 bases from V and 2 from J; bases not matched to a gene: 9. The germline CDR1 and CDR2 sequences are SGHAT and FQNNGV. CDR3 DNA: TGTGCCAGCAGCTTAGAAAGGGGAGGACTAGCGGGAGGGTACACAGATACGCAGTATTTT. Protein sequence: CASSLERGGLAGGYTDTQYF.

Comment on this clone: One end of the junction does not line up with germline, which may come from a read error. This CDR3 reads CSVEGSGGGHF. CDR3 bases: TGCAGCGTTGAGGGGAGCGGGGGAGGGCATTTT. The chain couples TRBV29-1 to TRBJ2-3; 8 bases line up with TRBD2. CDR1 SQVTM and CDR2 ANQGSEA come from the germline V gene. The CDR3 totals 11 residues.

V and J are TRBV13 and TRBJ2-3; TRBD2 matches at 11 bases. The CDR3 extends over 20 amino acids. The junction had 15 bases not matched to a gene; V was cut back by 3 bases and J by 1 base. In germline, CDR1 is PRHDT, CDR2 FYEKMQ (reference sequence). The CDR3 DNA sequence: TGTGCCAGCAGCTTCAAGACCCGGCTAGCGGGAGGAGGAGGCACAGATACGCAGTATTTT. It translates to CASSFKTRLAGGGGTDTQYF. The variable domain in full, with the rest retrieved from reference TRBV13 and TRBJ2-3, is AAGVIQSPRHLIKEKRETATLKCYPIPRHDTVYWYQQGPGQDPQFLISFYEKMQSDKGSIPDRFSAQQFSDYHSELNMSSLELGDSALYFCASSFKTRLAGGGGTDTQYFGPGTRLTVL.

This CDR3 reads CASSLGSRANEKLFF. CDR3 in DNA: TGTGCCAGCAGTTTAGGGAGTAGGGCTAATGAAAAACTGTTTTTT. The chain has TRBV28 and TRBJ1-4; D not certain. The length of the CDR3 is 15 residues. V dropped 2 bases and J dropped 3 bases, with 10 bases sitting between them. Germline assignment: CDR1 MDHEN and CDR2 SYDVKM.